This TCR beta chain was identified in a study of Tregs in tolerant kidney transplant recipients. Regarding the study as a whole: Some patients' samples used different primers over time, so nucleotide sequences weren't comparable. Biological reproducibility was not directly addressed, but technical replication error appeared minimal. Expanding Tregs on activated donor B cells appeared to best identify donor-specific TCRbeta clones.

Concerning this clone itself: Its target is unknown. The CDR3 is cut off 3 residues early in the read; its end comes from the germline J gene.

V lost 1 base and J 5 bases, leaving 7 bases between the germline ends. Germline CDR1 SGHRS, CDR2 YFSETQ. CDR3 length: 12 amino acids. The repertoire was sequenced with immunoSEQ multiplex PCR; TCRdb's copy has only in-frame clones and lacks some. The sample table includes about 11,000 clones. The nonmyeloablative bone marrow transplants came from related graft donors, with transient mixed chimerism. CD4+CD25+CD127- Tregs, CD4+CD25- non-Tregs, CD4 and CD8 cells were sorted. The chain employs TRBV5-1 and TRBJ2-7; possible D gene TRBD1, 5 bases. This sequence originates from a human patient who received a combined kidney and bone marrow transplant. Some T cells may be supplied by the graft donor. Material: CD8+ T cells from blood (PBMCs), obtained 24 months after the transplant. The CDR3 bases that were read are TGCGCCAGCAGCTTGCAGGGCCACGAG. This translates into CASSLQGHE. The full CDR3 is CASSLQGHEQYF.